This T cell receptor beta chain originates from a study of blood T cell repertoires in COVID-19. Profiling relied on immunoSEQ multiplex PCR, and the TCRdb table lists in-frame clones only, not all of them. The sample has about 46,000 clones, 70% to 90% seen once. Participants, about 18 to 95 years old, spanned around 25 US areas. Cohort 3 donors were reported recovered after two negative PCRs, clearance, or symptom resolution. The source material was PBMCs or T cells enriched from blood (not recorded which). This clonotype was obtained from a woman aged 45-59 years who had recovered from COVID-19.

The chain's CDR3 is CASSGGQNTEAFF. As DNA, the CDR3 is TGTGCCAGCTCCGGGGGGCAGAACACTGAAGCTTTCTTT. The chain has TRBV18 and TRBJ1-1; the D gene is possibly TRBD1 (6 bases). Germline CDR1 KGHSH, CDR2 LQKENI. V was trimmed by 6 bases and J by 1 base, leaving 9 bases between them. There are 13 residues in the CDR3.